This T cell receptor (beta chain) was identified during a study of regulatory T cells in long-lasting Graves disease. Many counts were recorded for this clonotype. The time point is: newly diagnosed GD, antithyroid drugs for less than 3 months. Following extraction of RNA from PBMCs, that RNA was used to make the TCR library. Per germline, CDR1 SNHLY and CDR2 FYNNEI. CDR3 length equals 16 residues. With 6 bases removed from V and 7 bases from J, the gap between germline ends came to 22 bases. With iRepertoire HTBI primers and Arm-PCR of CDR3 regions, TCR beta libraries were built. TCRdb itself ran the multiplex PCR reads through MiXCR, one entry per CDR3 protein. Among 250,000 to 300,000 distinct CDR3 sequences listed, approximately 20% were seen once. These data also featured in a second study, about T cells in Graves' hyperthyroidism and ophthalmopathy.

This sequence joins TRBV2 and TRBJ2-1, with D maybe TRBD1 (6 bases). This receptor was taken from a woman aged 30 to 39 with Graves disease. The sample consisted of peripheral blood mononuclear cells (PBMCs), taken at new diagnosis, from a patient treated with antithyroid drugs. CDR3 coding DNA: TGTGCCAGCAGCGAAACGCGACCGGGACAAACGAATGAGCAGTTCTTC. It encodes CASSETRPGQTNEQFF. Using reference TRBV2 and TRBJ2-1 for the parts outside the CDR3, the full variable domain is EPEVTQTPSHQVTQMGQEVILRCVPISNHLYFYWYRQILGQKVEFLVSFYNNEISEKSEIFDDQFSVERPDGSNFTLKIRSTKLEDSAMYFCASSETRPGQTNEQFFGPGTRLTVL.